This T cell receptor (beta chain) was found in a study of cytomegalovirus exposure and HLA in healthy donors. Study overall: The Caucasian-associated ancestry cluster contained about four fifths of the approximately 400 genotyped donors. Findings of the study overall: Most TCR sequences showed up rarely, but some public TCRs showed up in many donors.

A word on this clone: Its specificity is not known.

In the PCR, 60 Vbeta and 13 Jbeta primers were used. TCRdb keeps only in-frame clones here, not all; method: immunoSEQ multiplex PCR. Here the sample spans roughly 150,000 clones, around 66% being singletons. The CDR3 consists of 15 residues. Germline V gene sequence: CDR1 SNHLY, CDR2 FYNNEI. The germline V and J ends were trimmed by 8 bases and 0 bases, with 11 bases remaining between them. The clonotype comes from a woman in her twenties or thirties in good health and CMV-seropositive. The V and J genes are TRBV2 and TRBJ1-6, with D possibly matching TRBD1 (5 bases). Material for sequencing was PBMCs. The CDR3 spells CASQQESSYNSPLHF. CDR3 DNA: TGTGCCAGCCAACAGGAGAGCTCCTATAATTCACCCCTCCACTTT.